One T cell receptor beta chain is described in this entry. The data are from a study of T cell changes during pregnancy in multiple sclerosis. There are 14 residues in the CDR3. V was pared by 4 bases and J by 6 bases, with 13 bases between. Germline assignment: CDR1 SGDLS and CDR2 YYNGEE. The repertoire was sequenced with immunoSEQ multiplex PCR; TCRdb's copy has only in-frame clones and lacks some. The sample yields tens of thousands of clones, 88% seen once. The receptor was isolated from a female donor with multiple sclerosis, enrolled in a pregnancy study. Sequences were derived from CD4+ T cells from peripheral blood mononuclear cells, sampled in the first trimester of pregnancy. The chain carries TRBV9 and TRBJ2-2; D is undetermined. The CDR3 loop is CASSLQAPPGELFF. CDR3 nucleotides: TGTGCCAGCAGCCTCCAGGCCCCCCCCGGGGAGCTGTTTTTT. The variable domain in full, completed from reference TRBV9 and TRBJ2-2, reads DSGVTQTPKHLITATGQRVTLRCSPRSGDLSVYWYQQSLDQGLQFLIQYYNGEERAKGNILERFSAQQFPDLHSELNLSSLELGDSALYFCASSLQAPPGELFFGEGSRLTVL.